At least ten counts were recorded for the clone carrying this T cell receptor (beta chain). The antigen is undetermined. The sample belongs to a study of CD8 T cells in ankylosing spondylitis. Study-wide points: Relatively scarce in peripheral blood, disease-linked clones were CD8+. Earlier authors reported some of these motif variants in reactive arthritis synovial fluid and blood. Within ankylosing spondylitis blood, a TCR beta motif made up of eight or nine highly homologous variants appeared to be characteristic.

Using quantitative 5'-RACE with molecular barcodes, the authors made TCR beta libraries. Via MiXCR, TCRdb re-called the 5' RACE reads, giving one row per CDR3 protein. Altogether roughly 300,000 distinct CDR3 sequences are present, 7.5% to 9% being singletons, with the ten largest covering about 14%. The germline CDR1 and CDR2 sequences are LGHDT and YNNKEL (reference sequence). V lost 0 bases, J lost 5 bases, and 4 bases lay in between. The CDR3 contains 12 residues. J is TRBJ2-5 and V is TRBV3-1, with D hard to call. The source material was blood, either unsorted or a sorted T cell fraction (not recorded which). The receptor's source is a male donor with ankylosing spondylitis. The CDR3, as DNA: TGTGCCAGCAGCCAAGATATCGAGACCCAGTACTTC. Protein: CASSQDIETQYF.